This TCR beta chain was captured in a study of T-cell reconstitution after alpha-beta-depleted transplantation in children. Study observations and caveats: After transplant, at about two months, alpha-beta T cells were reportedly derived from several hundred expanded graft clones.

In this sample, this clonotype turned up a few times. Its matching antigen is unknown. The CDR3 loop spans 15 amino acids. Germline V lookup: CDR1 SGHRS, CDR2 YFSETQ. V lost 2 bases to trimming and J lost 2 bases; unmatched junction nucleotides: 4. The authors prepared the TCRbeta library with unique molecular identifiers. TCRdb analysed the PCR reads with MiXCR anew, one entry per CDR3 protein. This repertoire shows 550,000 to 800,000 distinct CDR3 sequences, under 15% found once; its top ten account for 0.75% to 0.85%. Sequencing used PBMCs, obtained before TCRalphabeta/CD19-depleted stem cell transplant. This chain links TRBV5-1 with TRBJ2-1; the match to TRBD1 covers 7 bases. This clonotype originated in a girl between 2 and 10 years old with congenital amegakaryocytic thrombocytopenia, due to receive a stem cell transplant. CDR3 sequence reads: CASSFGQVAYNEQFF. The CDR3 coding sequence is TGCGCCAGCAGCTTCGGACAGGTGGCCTACAATGAGCAGTTCTTC.